This T cell receptor beta chain comes out of a study of CD8 T cells in Susac syndrome. As controls, healthy donors matched for age and sex were used. Reverse transcription of about 0.5 to 1 ug RNA was performed with random hexamers. TCRdb reprocessed the immunoSEQ multiplex PCR reads via MiXCR and lists one record per CDR3 protein. The sample shows some 150,000 distinct CDR3 sequences, approximately 94% of them seen only once. The CDR3 is made up of 12 amino acids. Germline V gene lookup returns CDR1 GTSNPN and CDR2 SVGIG (reference sequence). The V end was cut by 5 bases, the J end by 1 base, with 6 bases between.

This clonotype was sampled from a human donor in good health. The specimen was CD4+ T cells from PBMCs. The rearrangement joins TRBV30 to TRBJ1-3, with D uncertain. The CDR3 bases are TGTGCCTGGGCTCAGTCTGGAAACACCATATATTTT. Residues: CAWAQSGNTIYF. Full variable domain (outside the CDR3, taken from reference TRBV30 and TRBJ1-3): SQTIHQWPATLVQPVGSPLSLECTVEGTSNPNLYWYRQAAGRGLQLLFYSVGIGQISSEVPQNLSASRPQDRQFILSSKKLLLSDSGFYLCAWAQSGNTIYFGEGSWLTVV.